This T cell receptor beta chain was profiled in a study of chemoradiotherapy in HPV16-positive cancers. Study-wide results and limits: Only a couple of HPV16-positive patients supplied the functional HPV-specificity definition.

The CDR3 loop spans 13 amino acids. V lost 5 bases, J lost 6 bases, and 8 bases lay in between. Germline loops: CDR1 MGHDK, CDR2 SYGVNS. Repertoires were generated with immunoSEQ multiplex PCR, while TCRdb's copy carries only in-frame clones and drops some. The sample includes about 39,000 clones, about 77% of them seen just once. This clone was detected only a few times. The target antigen is unknown. Sequencing was performed on blood, taken from a patient who underwent chemoradiotherapy. The sequence was obtained from a human donor with HPV-associated anogenital cancer. The J gene is TRBJ1-6, the V gene TRBV25-1; no clear D gene. The CDR3 spells CASSPMGNSPLHF. For the CDR3, the DNA is TGTGCCAGCAGTCCGATGGGTAATTCACCCCTCCACTTT.